What follows are 17 T cell receptor beta chains derived from one specimen sequenced in a study of shared clonotypes between healthy human individuals. Libraries were prepared by immunoSEQ multiplex PCR; TCRdb keeps only in-frame clonotypes and omits some of them. The sample includes over 2 million clones, approximately 95% of them seen just once. The specimen sequenced was naive CD4+ T cells sorted from blood. The sample's subset: CD45RA+ positively selected. The receptors derive from a man aged 18 to 29 in good health.

This rearrangement joins TRBV7-2 to TRBJ2-5, with a weak D call TRBD1 (6 bases). The CDR3 runs to 14 residues. Germline V gene lookup returns CDR1 SGHTA and CDR2 FQGNSA. Trimming removed 4 bases at V and 3 bases at J, with 12 bases between. CDR3 in DNA: TGTGCCAGCAGCTCCCGGACAGTTAAAGAGACCCAGTACTTC. This sequence encodes CASSSRTVKETQYF.

As regards this clone: The same CDR3 is also encoded by other DNA sequences in this sample. The chain is built from TRBV5-1 and TRBJ2-7, with D maybe TRBD1 (6 bases). CDR1 and CDR2 from the germline V gene are SGHRS and YFSETQ. The CDR3 is made up of 13 amino acids. The V and J ends lost 2 bases and 6 bases respectively, with 12 bases between them. The CDR3 loop reads CASSLRQGSEQYF. The CDR3 DNA sequence: TGCGCCAGCAGCTTACGGCAGGGGTCCGAGCAGTACTTC.

This CDR3 is CASSLTRSAELGTQYF. In DNA form, the CDR3 reads TGTGCCAGCAGCTTAACCCGCTCCGCCGAGCTGGGGACCCAGTACTTC. The chain uses TRBV7-9 and TRBJ2-5; D is uncertain. CDR1 is SEHNR and CDR2 is FQNEAQ in the germline V gene (reference sequence). The CDR3 is 16 amino acids. The ends were cut back, 2 bases at V and 7 bases at J, with 20 bases in the middle.

This clone has just one count. This chain connects TRBV29-1 to TRBJ2-7; TRBD2 might be the D (6 bases). Germline CDR1 and CDR2: SQVTM and ANQGSEA. With 4 bases removed from V and 2 bases from J, the gap between germline ends came to 15 bases. There are 14 residues in the CDR3. CDR3 sequence reads: CSVGPRTGAYEQYF. The DNA for the CDR3 is TGCAGCGTTGGCCCCCGAACGGGGGCCTACGAGCAGTACTTC.

The J gene is TRBJ2-7, the V gene TRBV21-1; TRBD2 reflects the table's D call only, with no check against the DNA. TRBV21-1 is recorded as a pseudogene. This CDR3 has 14 residues. The CDR3 protein is CASSKGGLPYEQYF. The CDR3 region has the DNA TGTGCCAGCAGCAAGGGAGGACTCCCCTACGAGCAGTACTTC.

On this clone itself: In the same sample, other DNA sequences code for this CDR3. The chain uses TRBV9 and TRBJ1-1; D is unclear. The germline V and J ends were trimmed by 0 bases and 3 bases, with 9 bases remaining between them. Per germline, CDR1 SGDLS and CDR2 YYNGEE. This CDR3 is 14 amino acids long. The CDR3 DNA is TGTGCCAGCAGCGTAGGAGGTGCGGACACTGAAGCTTTCTTT. This sequence encodes CASSVGGADTEAFF.

V gene TRBV5-4 combines with J gene TRBJ1-2; D perhaps matches TRBD1 (6 bases). Trimming stripped 4 bases from V and 4 bases from J, with 14 bases between. The V gene's germline CDR1 is SGHNT and CDR2 YYREEE (reference sequence). This CDR3 has 14 amino acids. DNA of the CDR3: TGTGCCAGCAGCCTCACCGGGACACCCTATGGCTACACCTTC. This sequence encodes CASSLTGTPYGYTF.

A single count supports this clone. The genes are TRBV6-1 and TRBJ2-7; no clear D. This CDR3 comprises 11 residues. Per germline, CDR1 MNHNS and CDR2 SASEGT. Trimming stripped 4 bases from V and 5 bases from J, with 6 bases between. CDR3 DNA: TGTGCCAGCAGTGCCCCCCACGAGCAGTACTTC. This translates into CASSAPHEQYF.

The sample holds one count of this clone. This chain links TRBV6-5 with TRBJ2-7, with TRBD2 matching over 8 bases. V shed 11 bases, J shed 7 bases, and the junction held 16 bases outside the gene matches. This CDR3 has 14 residues. The germline V gene has CDR1 MNHEY and CDR2 SVGAGI. The CDR3 loop is CACKSPSGSGEQYF. The CDR3 DNA sequence: TGTGCCTGTAAGTCCCCCAGCGGGAGTGGTGAGCAGTACTTC.

This chain joins TRBV18 and TRBJ2-7, with 7 bases matching TRBD1. V trimming: 0 bases; J trimming: 8 bases; junction bases outside the gene matches: 10. This CDR3 comprises 15 residues. The V gene's germline CDR1 is KGHSH and CDR2 LQKENI. CDR3 amino acids: CASSPPTGTQGQQYF. The CDR3 DNA is TGTGCCAGCTCACCACCGACAGGGACCCAGGGTCAGCAGTACTTC.

The rearrangement links TRBV5-6 to TRBJ2-5; D not certain. CDR3 size: 16 residues. Trimming shortened V by 1 base and J by 0 bases, and 13 bases separated the two germline ends. The germline V gene has CDR1 SGHDT and CDR2 YYEEEE. CDR3 coding DNA: TGTGCCAGCAGCTTGTGGACGGGCAAGTACCAAGAGACCCAGTACTTC. Its translation: CASSLWTGKYQETQYF.

The rearrangement joins TRBV18 to TRBJ1-4; 7 nucleotides line up with TRBD1. Germline loops: CDR1 KGHSH, CDR2 LQKENI. The V segment lost 6 bases and the J segment 2 bases; nucleotides outside the gene matches: 3. The CDR3 extends over 14 amino acids. In DNA form, the CDR3 reads TGTGCCAGCTCGCTGGGACAGACTAATGAAAAACTGTTTTTT. Its protein product is CASSLGQTNEKLFF.

The V gene is TRBV20-1, the J gene TRBJ1-2; D is possibly TRBD1 (5 bases). V was trimmed by 6 bases and J by 4 bases, leaving 9 bases between them. This CDR3 has 11 amino acids. Per the germline V gene, CDR1 is DFQATT and CDR2 is SNEGSKA (reference sequence). The CDR3 sequence: CSADGTYGYTF. CDR3 nucleotides: TGCAGTGCAGACGGGACCTATGGCTACACCTTC.

The chain couples TRBV5-4 to TRBJ2-7, with D perhaps TRBD1 (6 bases). Trimming cost V 2 bases and J 0 bases, with 12 bases left between them. The CDR3 sequence is 15 residues long. Per the germline V gene, CDR1 is SGHNT and CDR2 is YYREEE (reference sequence). The chain's CDR3 is CASSFRDTHSYEQYF. CDR3 DNA sequence: TGTGCCAGCAGCTTTAGGGACACTCACTCCTACGAGCAGTACTTC.

This clone was picked up one time. This chain joins TRBV5-1 and TRBJ2-1, with 11 bases lining up with TRBD2. Germline V gene lookup returns CDR1 SGHRS and CDR2 YFSETQ. V lost 4 bases and J lost 3; bases outside the gene matches: 9. This CDR3 comprises 17 residues. CDR3 region: CASSTSTSGGFYNEQFF. CDR3 coding DNA: TGCGCCAGCAGCACCTCTACTAGCGGGGGATTCTACAATGAGCAGTTCTTC.

V usage is TRBV6-1 and J usage is TRBJ1-1; maybe TRBD1 (5 bases). CDR3 length equals 14 residues. Germline values: CDR1 MNHNS, CDR2 SASEGT. Trimming stripped 6 bases from V and 5 bases from J, with 16 bases between. The CDR3 here is CASSLGTGHTEAFF. CDR3 nucleotides: TGTGCCAGCAGCCTCGGGACCGGGCATACTGAAGCTTTCTTT.

The chain has TRBV7-9 and TRBJ1-1; 8 positions agree with TRBD1. The germline CDR1 and CDR2 sequences are SEHNR and FQNEAQ (reference sequence). The junction had 4 bases not matched to a gene; V was cut back by 2 bases and J by 5 bases. The CDR3 loop spans 14 amino acids. The chain's CDR3 is CASSLSDRGTEAFF. Here the CDR3 DNA reads TGTGCCAGCAGCTTATCAGACAGGGGAACTGAAGCTTTCTTT.